The 30 T cell receptor beta chains given below trace back to one sample, sequenced in a study of PD-1 blockade in classical Hodgkin lymphoma. All trial patients relapsed after autologous stem cell transplantation. Assay used: immunoSEQ multiplex PCR; TCRdb lists only in-frame clones, some missing. The sample comprises 57,000 or so clones, roughly 88% of which are singletons, and under 15% rests with the top ten. The sequences come from peripheral blood mononuclear cells (PBMCs), collected at baseline. The receptors come from a human donor with classical Hodgkin lymphoma.

The chain joins TRBV7-9 to TRBJ1-1; no definite D call. CDR3 length: 13 amino acids. Trimming took 5 bases from V and 6 from J, leaving 13 bases between them. Germline loops: CDR1 SEHNR, CDR2 FQNEAQ (reference sequence). CDR3 sequence reads: CASSRTAGPEAFF. The CDR3 region has the DNA TGTGCCAGCAGCCGTACAGCGGGCCCTGAAGCTTTCTTT.

This clone was seen only once. The chain uses TRBV19 and TRBJ1-5; D is perhaps TRBD1 (5 bases). The CDR3 is 13 amino acids. The ends were cut back, 6 bases at V and 5 bases at J, with 11 bases in the middle. From germline, CDR1 is LNHDA and CDR2 SQIVND (reference sequence). CDR3 bases: TGTGCCAGTAGCTATGACAGCGATCAGCCCCAGCATTTT. Residues: CASSYDSDQPQHF. The full variable domain, completed using reference TRBV19 and TRBJ1-5, is DGGITQSPKYLFRKEGQNVTLSCEQNLNHDAMYWYRQDPGQGLRLIYYSQIVNDFQKGDIAEGYSVSREKKESFPLTVTSAQKNPTAFYLCASSYDSDQPQHFGDGTRLSIL.

The gene calls are TRBV19 and TRBJ1-2; no firm D call. The V gene lost 7 bases and the J gene lost 2 bases, with 8 bases spanning the gap. This CDR3 has 12 amino acids. Germline CDR1 LNHDA, CDR2 SQIVND (reference sequence). The CDR3 DNA follows: TGTGCCAGTACCCCGGCGAACTATGGCTACACCTTC. Amino acids: CASTPANYGYTF.

This clone was counted at least ten times. The chain recombines TRBV7-6 with TRBJ2-2; D not certain. The V gene's germline CDR1 is SGHVS and CDR2 FNYEAQ. The CDR3 covers 13 residues. V gave up 1 base and J gave up 7 bases, with 7 bases separating them. The CDR3 DNA is TGTGCCAGCAGCTTAGAGGCTGGCGGGGAGCTGTTTTTT. Its protein is CASSLEAGGELFF.

The gene calls are TRBV14 and TRBJ2-2; 9 nucleotides agree with TRBD2. Germline V gives CDR1 SGHDN, CDR2 FVKESK. The junction had 10 bases not matched to a gene; V was cut back by 1 base and J by 7 bases. The CDR3 is 17 residues long. Here the CDR3 reads CASSQVLSGLAGGELFF. CDR3 in DNA: TGTGCCAGCAGCCAAGTTCTCTCGGGACTAGCTGGCGGGGAGCTGTTTTTT.

The rearrangement joins TRBV4-3 to TRBJ2-2; 7 bases are a match to TRBD1. Losses at the gene ends were 1 base for V and 7 bases for J; bases not matched to a gene: 3. The CDR3 has 14 residues. Germline assignment: CDR1 LGHNA and CDR2 YSLEER. For the CDR3, the DNA is TGCGCCAGCAGCCAAGGACAGGGAAGCGGGGAGCTGTTTTTT. Translating it yields CASSQGQGSGELFF.

The CDR3 reads CSVEYPGANVLTF. CDR3 DNA sequence: TGCAGCGTTGAATATCCTGGGGCCAACGTCCTGACTTTC. The gene calls are TRBV29-1 and TRBJ2-6, with D unclear. The germline V and J ends were trimmed by 2 bases and 2 bases, with 4 bases remaining between them. Per the germline V gene, CDR1 is SQVTM and CDR2 is ANQGSEA. The CDR3 consists of 13 residues.

The chain employs TRBV11-2 and TRBJ1-6; 8 bases fit TRBD1. The germline V gene has CDR1 SGHAT and CDR2 FQNNGV. Trimming took 5 bases from V and 8 from J; bases not matched to a gene: 5. CDR3 size: 14 residues. CDR3 nucleotide sequence: TGTGCCAGCAGCCCCCGGACAGGGCATTCACCCCTCCACTTT. Translation: CASSPRTGHSPLHF.

CDR3 nucleotide sequence: TGCAGCGTTGAAGCCCTGCCTGGACAGGGGAGTTTTGGCTACACCTTC. It yields the protein CSVEALPGQGSFGYTF. The chain combines TRBV29-1 with TRBJ1-2; TRBD1 matches at 9 bases. CDR1 is SQVTM and CDR2 is ANQGSEA in the germline V gene. V dropped 1 base and J dropped 7; count of bases not matched to a gene: 13. The CDR3 is made up of 16 amino acids.

The V gene is TRBV10-2, the J gene TRBJ1-4; D not certain. CDR3 length: 13 amino acids. Germline CDR1 and CDR2: WSHSY and SAAADI. V gave up 2 bases and J gave up 12 bases, with 13 bases separating them. The CDR3 is CASSEPGGSELFF. DNA for the CDR3: TGCGCCAGCAGTGAGCCGGGAGGGAGTGAACTGTTTTTT.

This clone was counted between two and nine times. The J gene is TRBJ1-1, the V gene TRBV6-1, with 8 bases identical to TRBD1. V lost 2 bases to trimming and J lost 0 bases; unmatched junction nucleotides: 2. This CDR3 is 15 amino acids long. Germline loops: CDR1 MNHNS, CDR2 SASEGT. This CDR3 reads CASSESQGVNTEAFF. The DNA of the CDR3 is TGTGCCAGCAGTGAATCACAGGGGGTGAACACTGAAGCTTTCTTT.

This chain connects TRBV7-9 to TRBJ2-2; a weak D match, TRBD1 (6 bases). The ends were cut back, 7 bases at V and 3 bases at J, with 15 bases in the middle. This CDR3 is 15 amino acids long. Germline V gene lookup returns CDR1 SEHNR and CDR2 FQNEAQ (reference sequence). CDR3 region: CASTLYRADTGELFF. The CDR3 coding sequence is TGTGCCAGCACCCTATACAGGGCTGACACCGGGGAGCTGTTTTTT.

V usage is TRBV10-3 and J usage is TRBJ2-7; 10 bases are a match to TRBD2. V gave up 0 bases and J gave up 4 bases; unmatched junction bases: 3. Looked up from germline, CDR1 is ENHRY and CDR2 is SYGVKD. The CDR3 consists of 15 residues. The CDR3 nucleotides read TGTGCCATCAGTGAGTCCTCTAGCGGGGGATACGAGCAGTACTTC. Encoded protein: CAISESSSGGYEQYF.

The CDR3 region has the DNA TGTGCCAGCAGTGAAGGGGGGCCTGGAAACACCATATATTTT. Its protein product is CASSEGGPGNTIYF. The chain combines TRBV6-5 with TRBJ1-3, with D tentatively TRBD1 (6 bases). Trimming removed 5 bases from V and 2 bases from J, with 10 bases in between. This CDR3 comprises 14 residues. CDR1 is MNHEY, CDR2 SVGAGI, per germline.

This clone is a singleton in its sample. The chain couples TRBV6-6 to TRBJ1-2; D possibly corresponds to TRBD1 (5 bases). V was pared by 0 bases and J by 6 bases, with 17 bases between. The germline gives CDR1 MNHNY, CDR2 SVGAGI (reference sequence). The CDR3 runs to 16 residues. CDR3 sequence (DNA): TGTGCCAGCAGTTACTCGTCGATCGGGAGGGGTGATGGCTACACCTTC. Translating it yields CASSYSSIGRGDGYTF.

V and J are TRBV28 and TRBJ2-3; 10 bases agree with TRBD2. Trimming removed 8 bases from V and 0 bases from J; junction bases left unmatched: 23. Germline CDR1 MDHEN, CDR2 SYDVKM. CDR3 length: 21 residues. The CDR3 spells CASESSLWFGLAAKSTDTQYF. The DNA for the CDR3 is TGTGCCAGCGAAAGCAGTTTATGGTTCGGACTAGCGGCTAAGAGCACAGATACGCAGTATTTT.

The chain has TRBV9 and TRBJ1-2; D is unresolved. CDR3 length: 13 amino acids. V lost 0 bases, J lost 7 bases, and 10 bases lay in between. Germline V gene lookup returns CDR1 SGDLS and CDR2 YYNGEE. CDR3 nucleotide sequence: TGTGCCAGCAGCGTAGCGGGAGGGATTGGCTACACCTTC. Translated: CASSVAGGIGYTF. Supplemented by reference TRBV9 and TRBJ1-2, the full variable domain reads DSGVTQTPKHLITATGQRVTLRCSPRSGDLSVYWYQQSLDQGLQFLIQYYNGEERAKGNILERFSAQQFPDLHSELNLSSLELGDSALYFCASSVAGGIGYTFGSGTRLTVV.

The V gene is TRBV11-2, the J gene TRBJ2-1, with TRBD2 identical over 11 bases. This CDR3 region has 14 residues. Germline values: CDR1 SGHAT, CDR2 FQNNGV. The J segment lost 15 bases and the V segment lost 5 bases, leaving 12 bases of the junction unmatched. The CDR3 nucleotides are TGTGCCAGCAGCCTCTCCGGTCTAGCGGGGGGTCGGTTCTTC. Its translation is CASSLSGLAGGRFF.

The rearrangement uses TRBV4-1 and TRBJ2-2, with D maybe TRBD2 (6 bases). Germline V gene data show CDR1 as MGHRA and CDR2 as YSYEKL. The V and J ends lost 1 base and 1 base respectively, with 10 bases between them. The CDR3 runs to 16 residues. CDR3 bases: TGCGCCAGCAGCCAAGTTCCGCGGGGGAACACCGGGGAGCTGTTTTTT. Encoded protein: CASSQVPRGNTGELFF.

The chain couples TRBV30 to TRBJ2-5; a weak D match, TRBD1 (6 bases). The CDR3 runs 13 residues. The germline V and J ends were trimmed by 5 bases and 5 bases, with 15 bases remaining between them. Germline lookup yields CDR1 GTSNPN and CDR2 SVGIG (reference sequence). The CDR3 DNA is TGTGCCTGGGAGCTTACAGGGTCGGAGACCCAGTACTTC. Protein product: CAWELTGSETQYF.

The table lists this clone with a few counts. The genes are TRBV30 and TRBJ2-1; 11 bases align to TRBD1. This CDR3 spans 14 amino acids. Germline V lookup: CDR1 GTSNPN, CDR2 SVGIG (reference sequence). After removal of 0 bases from V and 12 bases from J, the junction contained 7 bases not matched to a gene. CDR3 loop: CAWSVGQGALSQFF. CDR3 DNA sequence: TGTGCCTGGAGTGTAGGACAGGGGGCCCTGTCGCAGTTCTTC.

J is TRBJ1-1 and V is TRBV15, with TRBD1 matching over 8 bases. There are 15 residues in the CDR3. V was clipped by 0 bases and J by 3 bases; unmatched bases: 3. Germline lookup yields CDR1 LNHNV and CDR2 YYDKDF (reference sequence). DNA of the CDR3: TGTGCCACCAGCAGAGATGCAGGGGGCTACACTGAAGCTTTCTTT. Translating it yields CATSRDAGGYTEAFF.

The DNA for the CDR3 is TGTGCCAGCAGCTCGACAGGCGAGCAGTTCTTC. Translation: CASSSTGEQFF. This sequence joins TRBV5-4 and TRBJ2-1; possible D gene TRBD1, 6 bases. Germline CDR1 and CDR2: SGHNT and YYREEE (reference sequence). V was pared by 3 bases and J by 10 bases, with 8 bases between. This CDR3 is 11 amino acids long. Combining the CDR3 with reference TRBV5-4 and TRBJ2-1 gives the whole variable domain ETGVTQSPTHLIKTRGQQVTLRCSSQSGHNTVSWYQQALGQGPQFIFQYYREEENGRGNFPPRFSGLQFPNYSSELNVNALELDDSALYLCASSSTGEQFFGPGTRLTVL.

The chain links TRBV1 to TRBJ2-1; no check of the table's D call, TRBD2, against the DNA was made. TRBV1 is termed a pseudogene. This CDR3 contains 20 residues. The CDR3 DNA is TGCACCAGCAGCCAAGCAGGGACTAGCGGGGGGAGAAGCTCCTACAATGAGCAGTTCTTC. It codes for CTSSQAGTSGGRSSYNEQFF.

The chain has TRBV10-3 and TRBJ1-1; the D is unclear. Trimming removed 6 bases at V and 0 bases at J, with 14 bases between. The V gene's germline CDR1 is ENHRY and CDR2 SYGVKD. The CDR3 totals 15 residues. CDR3: CAIRDPAKMNTEAFF. CDR3 DNA: TGTGCCATCAGAGACCCTGCCAAAATGAACACTGAAGCTTTCTTT.

This sequence joins TRBV5-6 and TRBJ2-1; D may be TRBD2 (5 bases). Germline CDR1 is SGHDT and CDR2 is YYEEEE. V dropped 0 bases and J dropped 1 base, with 11 bases sitting between them. The CDR3 loop spans 16 amino acids. The CDR3 DNA follows: TGTGCCAGCAGCTTGGATACTAGACTTTCCTACAATGAGCAGTTCTTC. This translates into CASSLDTRLSYNEQFF. The full variable domain, completed using reference TRBV5-6 and TRBJ2-1, is DAGVTQSPTHLIKTRGQQVTLRCSPKSGHDTVSWYQQALGQGPQFIFQYYEEEERQRGNFPDRFSGHQFPNYSSELNVNALLLGDSALYLCASSLDTRLSYNEQFFGPGTRLTVL.

This chain links TRBV28 with TRBJ2-1; tentatively, D is TRBD1 (6 bases). This CDR3 has 17 residues. Trimming removed 6 bases from V and 5 bases from J, with 23 bases in between. The germline V gene has CDR1 MDHEN and CDR2 SYDVKM. The CDR3 is CASSPARGQNSHNEQFF. The DNA of the CDR3 is TGTGCCAGCAGCCCAGCCCGGGGACAAAATTCCCACAATGAGCAGTTCTTC.

This clone has only a few counts. This sequence joins TRBV4-1 and TRBJ2-7; D might be TRBD1 (6 bases). The CDR3 loop spans 15 amino acids. Per germline, CDR1 MGHRA and CDR2 YSYEKL. The V end lost 3 bases, the J end lost 3 bases, and 15 bases lay between the germline ends. The CDR3 protein is CASSHPGTPNYEQYF. CDR3 in DNA: TGCGCCAGCAGCCACCCCGGGACACCGAACTACGAGCAGTACTTC.

The chain combines TRBV30 with TRBJ1-4, with D tentatively TRBD1 (5 bases). The V gene's germline CDR1 is GTSNPN and CDR2 SVGIG (reference sequence). V dropped 2 bases and J dropped 4 bases, with 20 bases sitting between them. The CDR3 totals 17 residues. The CDR3 loop is CAWSWSRIGTGNEKLFF. CDR3 coding DNA: TGTGCCTGGAGTTGGAGCAGAATAGGGACGGGTAATGAAAAACTGTTTTTT.

This chain uses TRBV12-5 with TRBJ2-5; D uncertain. CDR1 is LGHNT, CDR2 FRNRAP, per germline. V was shortened by 2 bases and J by 5 bases, with 6 bases between the two germline ends. The CDR3 consists of 12 residues. The CDR3 DNA is TGTGCTAGTGGTTTGTGGGCGGAGACCCAGTACTTC. It codes for CASGLWAETQYF.